Presented here are 5 T cell receptor beta chains from one specimen sequenced in a study of control samples from healthy donors and cancer patients. The table came from immunoSEQ multiplex PCR; TCRdb's copy has only in-frame clones and leaves some out. The table includes roughly 400,000 clones, 75% to 95% detected once. The sample was PBMCs. The receptors here all came from a man aged 40-55 years with head and neck cancer.

The chain is built from TRBV20-1 and TRBJ1-3; D remains ambiguous. The CDR3 is 14 residues long. Germline V gene lookup returns CDR1 DFQATT and CDR2 SNEGSKA (reference sequence). V was shortened by 3 bases and J by 3 bases, with 12 bases between the two germline ends. In DNA, the CDR3 is TGCAGTGCTAGTGGCGTGGGGAGTGGAAACACCATATATTTT. Protein product: CSASGVGSGNTIYF.

Concerning this clone itself: One junction end disagrees with the germline gene, perhaps due to a read error. The rearrangement links TRBV6-5 to TRBJ1-1; D is perhaps TRBD1 (5 bases). Germline loops: CDR1 MNHEY, CDR2 SVGAGI. The CDR3 has 13 amino acids. This CDR3 is CASSYSDSPEGRF. The CDR3 bases are TGTGCCAGCAGTTACTCAGACAGCCCCGAAGGGCGCTTT.

This chain links TRBV5-1 with TRBJ2-7; 10 bases are shared with TRBD1. The V segment lost 3 bases and the J segment 1 base; nucleotides outside the gene matches: 4. Per the germline V gene, CDR1 is SGHRS and CDR2 is YFSETQ. This CDR3 comprises 15 residues. CDR3: CASSWGTGASYEQYF. The CDR3 DNA sequence: TGCGCCAGCAGCTGGGGGACAGGGGCATCCTACGAGCAGTACTTC.

The chain recombines TRBV7-3 with TRBJ2-3; 10 nucleotides line up with TRBD2. CDR1 SGHTA and CDR2 FQGTGA come from the germline V gene. J lost 1 base, V lost 4 bases, and 5 bases had no gene match. CDR3 size: 16 residues. Written as DNA, the CDR3 is TGTGCCAGCAGCTCAATCCTAGCGGGGGGCACAGATACGCAGTATTTT. It codes for CASSSILAGGTDTQYF.

The chain recombines TRBV28 with TRBJ2-5; D call uncertain. The CDR3 is 16 residues long. CDR1 is MDHEN, CDR2 SYDVKM, per germline. The germline V and J ends were trimmed by 3 bases and 1 base, with 15 bases remaining between them. CDR3 residues: CASSFTHLTSQETQYF. The CDR3 DNA reads TGTGCCAGCAGTTTTACGCACCTGACAAGCCAAGAGACCCAGTACTTC.